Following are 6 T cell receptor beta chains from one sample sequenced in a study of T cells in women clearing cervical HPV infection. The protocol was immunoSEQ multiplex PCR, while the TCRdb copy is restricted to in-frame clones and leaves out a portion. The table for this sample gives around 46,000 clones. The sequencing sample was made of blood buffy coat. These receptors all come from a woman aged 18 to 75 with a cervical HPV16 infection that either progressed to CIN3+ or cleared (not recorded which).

The sequenced CDR3 bases are TGTGCCAGCAGCGCCGGGGGAAGCTACGAG. Its translation: CASSAGGSYE. The whole CDR3 sequence is CASSAGGSYEQYF. V gene TRBV7-8 combines with J gene TRBJ2-7; D may be TRBD2 (6 bases). The read finishes 3 residues shy of the CDR3 end, and the germline J gene is used to complete it. Germline lookup yields CDR1 SGHVS and CDR2 FQNEAQ. The CDR3 covers 13 residues. V gave up 5 bases and J gave up 3 bases, with 11 bases separating them.

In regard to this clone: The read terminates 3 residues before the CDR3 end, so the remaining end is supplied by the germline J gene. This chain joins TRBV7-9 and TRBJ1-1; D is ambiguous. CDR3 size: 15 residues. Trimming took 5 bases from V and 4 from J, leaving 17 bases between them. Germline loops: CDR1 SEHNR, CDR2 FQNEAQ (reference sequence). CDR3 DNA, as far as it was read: TGTGCCAGCAGCCACCTATCAGAGGGTCGCACTGAA. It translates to CASSHLSEGRTE. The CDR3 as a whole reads CASSHLSEGRTEAFF.

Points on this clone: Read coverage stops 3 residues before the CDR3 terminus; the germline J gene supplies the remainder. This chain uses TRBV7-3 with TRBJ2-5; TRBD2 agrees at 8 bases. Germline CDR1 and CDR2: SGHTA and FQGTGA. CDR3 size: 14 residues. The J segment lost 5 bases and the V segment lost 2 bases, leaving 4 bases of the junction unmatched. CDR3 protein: CASSLGTRDETQYF. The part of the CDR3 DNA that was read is TGTGCCAGCAGCTTAGGGACTAGAGACGAGACC.

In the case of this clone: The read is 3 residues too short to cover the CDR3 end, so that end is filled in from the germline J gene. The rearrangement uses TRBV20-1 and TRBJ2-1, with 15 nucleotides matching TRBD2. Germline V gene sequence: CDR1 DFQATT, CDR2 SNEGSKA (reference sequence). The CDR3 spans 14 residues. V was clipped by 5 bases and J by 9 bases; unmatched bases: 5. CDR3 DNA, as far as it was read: TGCAGTGCTTCCGGACTAGCGGGAGGGCCTGAG. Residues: CSASGLAGGPE. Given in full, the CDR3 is CSASGLAGGPEQFF.

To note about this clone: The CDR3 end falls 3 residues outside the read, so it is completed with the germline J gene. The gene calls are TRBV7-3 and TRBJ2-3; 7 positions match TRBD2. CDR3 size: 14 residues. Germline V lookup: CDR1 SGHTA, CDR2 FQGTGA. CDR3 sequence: CASSLGGVKETQYF. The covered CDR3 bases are TGTGCCAGCAGCTTAGGGGGGGTCAAGGAGACG.

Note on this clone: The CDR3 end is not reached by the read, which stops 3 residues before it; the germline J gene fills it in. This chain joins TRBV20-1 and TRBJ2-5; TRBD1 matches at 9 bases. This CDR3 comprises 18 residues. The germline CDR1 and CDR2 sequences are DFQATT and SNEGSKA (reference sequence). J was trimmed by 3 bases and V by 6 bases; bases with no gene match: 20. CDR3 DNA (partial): TGCAGTGCACCCGGGACAGGGAATGGGGGGGAGGGCAAAGAGACC. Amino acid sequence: CSAPGTGNGGEGKET. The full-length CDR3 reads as CSAPGTGNGGEGKETQYF.